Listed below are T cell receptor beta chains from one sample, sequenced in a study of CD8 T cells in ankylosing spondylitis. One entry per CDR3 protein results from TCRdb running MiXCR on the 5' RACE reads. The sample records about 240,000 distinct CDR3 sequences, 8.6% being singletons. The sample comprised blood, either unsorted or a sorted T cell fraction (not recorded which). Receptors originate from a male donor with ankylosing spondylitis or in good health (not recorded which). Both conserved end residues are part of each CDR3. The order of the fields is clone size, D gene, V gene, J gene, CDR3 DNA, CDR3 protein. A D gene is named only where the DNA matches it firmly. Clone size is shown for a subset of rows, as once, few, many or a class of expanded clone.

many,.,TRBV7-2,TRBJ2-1,TGTGCCAGCAGCTTAGCGGTCCGGGGGCCCTACAATGAGCAGTTCTTC,CASSLAVRGPYNEQFF
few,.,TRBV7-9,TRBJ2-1,TGTGCCAGCAGCCCCTATAGGGGGGGTTCGCTCTTC,CASSPYRGGSLF
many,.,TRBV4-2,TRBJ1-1,TGTGCCAGCAGCCAAGTTTCAGGGTTTGACACTGAAGCTTTCTTT,CASSQVSGFDTEAFF
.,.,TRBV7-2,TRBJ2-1,TGTGCCAGCAGCTCAACTAGGGGGAATGAGCAGTTCTTC,CASSSTRGNEQFF
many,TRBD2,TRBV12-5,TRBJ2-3,TGTGCTAGTGGTTTGGTGATTCGGGGGACTAGCGGGGGAGGGCCGCATACGCAGTATTTT,CASGLVIRGTSGGGPHTQYF
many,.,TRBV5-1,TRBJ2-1,TGCGCCAGCAGCTTCTCCTTCCCGGGGGCTCTCTACAATGAGCAGTTCTTC,CASSFSFPGALYNEQFF
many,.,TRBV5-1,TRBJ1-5,TGCGCCAGCAGCTTAGATGGGGGGGAATCGCAGCCCCAGCATTTT,CASSLDGGESQPQHF
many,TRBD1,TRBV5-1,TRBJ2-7,TGCGCCAGCAGCCGGGGACAGCATTGGGCCCTAGAGGACGAGCAGTACTTC,CASSRGQHWALEDEQYF
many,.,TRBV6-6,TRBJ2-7,TGTGCCAGCAGCGGGGGCACCACCTACGAGCAGTACTTC,CASSGGTTYEQYF
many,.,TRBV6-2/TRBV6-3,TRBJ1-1,TGTGCCAGCAGTTACGTTGTGGGGAGTACCTTGATGAACACTGAAGCTTTCTTT,CASSYVVGSTLMNTEAFF
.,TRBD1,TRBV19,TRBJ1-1,TGTGCCAGTAGTACGCGACAGGGCCAGAGGGGCACTGAAGCTTTCTTT,CASSTRQGQRGTEAFF
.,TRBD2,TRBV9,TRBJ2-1,TGTGCCAGCAGCGTAGTTGAGACTAGCGGGAACAATGAGCAGTTCTTC,CASSVVETSGNNEQFF
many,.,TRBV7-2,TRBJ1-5,TGTGCCAGCGGGTTGCGGGGGAATCAGCCCCAGCATTTT,CASGLRGNQPQHF
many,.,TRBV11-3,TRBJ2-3,TGTGCCAGCAGCTTATTACCCGGGGGGCCCTCTAGCACAGATACGCAGTATTTT,CASSLLPGGPSSTDTQYF
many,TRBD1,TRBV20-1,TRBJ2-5,TGCAGTGCTAGAACGGACAGGGACGAGACCCAGTACTTC,CSARTDRDETQYF
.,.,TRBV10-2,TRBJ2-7,TGCGCCAGCAGTGAAGTGGGGACTTCCTCCTACGAGCAGTACTTC,CASSEVGTSSYEQYF
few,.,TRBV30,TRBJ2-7,TGTGCCTGGAGTGTGGCGACCGGGGCATGGGTCGAGCAGTACTTC,CAWSVATGAWVEQYF
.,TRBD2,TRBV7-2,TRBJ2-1,TGTGCCAGCAGCTTAGGACTAGCGGGAGGGCGTGAGCAGTTCTTC,CASSLGLAGGREQFF
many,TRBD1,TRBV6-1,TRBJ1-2,TGTGCCAGCAGTCGTACGCTCGGGACAGTTTATGGCTACACCTTC,CASSRTLGTVYGYTF
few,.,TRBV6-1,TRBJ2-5,TGTGCCAGCAGGCGCCTCCTTGACGAACAAGAGACCCAGTACTTC,CASRRLLDEQETQYF
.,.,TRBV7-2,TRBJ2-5,TGTGCCAGCAGCTTAGAACGGGGGAGTGAGACCCAGTACTTC,CASSLERGSETQYF
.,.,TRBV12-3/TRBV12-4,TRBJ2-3,TGTGCCAGCAGTTTAGGAGACAGCCTGGGACAGTATTTT,CASSLGDSLGQYF
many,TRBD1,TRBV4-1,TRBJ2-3,TGCGCCAGCAGCCACGTCGGGACAGGGACGAGGTGGACGCAGTATTTT,CASSHVGTGTRWTQYF
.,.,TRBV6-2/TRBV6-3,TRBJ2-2,TGTGCCAGCGCCTCGGGGGAAAGCGGGGAGCTGTTTTTT,CASASGESGELFF
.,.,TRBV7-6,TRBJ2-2,TGTGCCAGCAGTATAGCGGAGACCGGGGAGCTGTTTTTT,CASSIAETGELFF
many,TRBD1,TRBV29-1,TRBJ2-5,TGCAGCGTTGAACCCCAGGGGGCACATCGGGAGACCCAGTACTTC,CSVEPQGAHRETQYF
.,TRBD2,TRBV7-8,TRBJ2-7,TGTGCCAGCAGCTCCCGGGAGGAAAGCTCCTACGAGCAGTACTTC,CASSSREESSYEQYF
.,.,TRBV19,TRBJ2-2,TGTGCCAGTAGTACATCCGGGACGGTGAACACCGGGGAGCTGTTTTTT,CASSTSGTVNTGELFF
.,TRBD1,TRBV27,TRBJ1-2,TGTGCCAGCAGTTTAGCCCAAAGACAGGGGAGGTATGGCTACACCTTC,CASSLAQRQGRYGYTF
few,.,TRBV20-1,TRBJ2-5,TGCAGTGCTAGACGGACAGCTCAAGAGACCCAGTACTTC,CSARRTAQETQYF
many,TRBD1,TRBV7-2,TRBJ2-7,TGTGCCAGCAGCTCTTCCGGGACAGGGGGATGGGAGCAGTACTTC,CASSSSGTGGWEQYF
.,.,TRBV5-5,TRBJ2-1,TGTGCCAGCAGCTTGCAGGGCCAGCGGACACACGACAATGAGCAGTTCTTC,CASSLQGQRTHDNEQFF
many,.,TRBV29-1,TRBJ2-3,TGCAGCGTTGCGGAGGCCACCCGCACGGATACGCAGTATTTT,CSVAEATRTDTQYF
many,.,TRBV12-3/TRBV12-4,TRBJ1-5,TGTGCCAGCAGTTTAGCGGGCAGGTATCAGCCCCAGCATTTT,CASSLAGRYQPQHF
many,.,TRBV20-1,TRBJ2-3,TGCAGTGCTAGAGTTGGGTTTTTAGCAGATACGCAGTATTTT,CSARVGFLADTQYF
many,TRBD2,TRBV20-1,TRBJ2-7,TGCAGTGCCCGGGTAGCGGGACTCTACGAGCAGTACTTC,CSARVAGLYEQYF
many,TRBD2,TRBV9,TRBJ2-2,TGTGCCAGCAGCGTCTACCCCACTAGCGGGAGGGCCGGTCGCGGGGAGCTGTTTTTT,CASSVYPTSGRAGRGELFF
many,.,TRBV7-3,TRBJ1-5,TGTGCCAGCAGCCCCGGAGGGCGCGATCAGCCCCAGCATTTT,CASSPGGRDQPQHF
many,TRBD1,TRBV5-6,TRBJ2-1,TGTGCCAGCAGCACGGGACAGGTTAATTACAATGAGCAGTTCTTC,CASSTGQVNYNEQFF
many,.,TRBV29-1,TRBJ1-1,TGCAGCGTTGAAGTGTCGGACACTGAAGCTTTCTTT,CSVEVSDTEAFF
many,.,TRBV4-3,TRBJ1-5,TGCGCCAGCAGCCAAGACAGGTCAACGGGTCAGCCCCAGCATTTT,CASSQDRSTGQPQHF
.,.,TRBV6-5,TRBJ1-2,TGTGCCAGCAGCTATACCAGGACAGCCTATGGCTACACCTTC,CASSYTRTAYGYTF
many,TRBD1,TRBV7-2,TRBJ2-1,TGTGCCAGCAGTCCCGGGACAGGATACAATGAGCAGTTCTTC,CASSPGTGYNEQFF
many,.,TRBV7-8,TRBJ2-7,TGTGCCAGCAGCTTAGCGCCGGGATCCTACGAGCAGTACTTC,CASSLAPGSYEQYF
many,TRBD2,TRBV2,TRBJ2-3,TGTGCCAGCAGTGAACTTGCGACTAGCAATACAGATACGCAGTATTTT,CASSELATSNTDTQYF
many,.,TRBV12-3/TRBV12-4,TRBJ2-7,TGTGCCAGCAGTCCCCGGACTATAGCTAAGGTCGGGCAGTACTTC,CASSPRTIAKVGQYF
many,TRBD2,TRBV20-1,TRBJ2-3,TGCAGTGCTCGCAGCGGGGCGGCTAGCACAGATACGCAGTATTTT,CSARSGAASTDTQYF
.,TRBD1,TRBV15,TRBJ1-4,TGTGCCACCAGCAGAGGGGACAGGGGGCATGGAGAAAAACTGTTTTTT,CATSRGDRGHGEKLFF
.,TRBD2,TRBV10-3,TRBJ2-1,TGTGCCATCAGTGAAGGACTAGTCGGTGAGCAGTTCTTC,CAISEGLVGEQFF
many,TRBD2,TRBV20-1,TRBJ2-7,TGCAGTGCTAGAGATCGGTCCCTAGCGGGCCTGACCTACGAGCAGTACTTC,CSARDRSLAGLTYEQYF
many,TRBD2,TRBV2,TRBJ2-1,TGTGCCAGCACCCCCGGTGTTGGCGGGGGAGCCTACAATGAGCAGTTCTTC,CASTPGVGGGAYNEQFF
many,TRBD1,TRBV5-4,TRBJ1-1,TGTGCCAGCAGCTTGGTTGGACAGGGGGGCACTGAAGCTTTCTTT,CASSLVGQGGTEAFF
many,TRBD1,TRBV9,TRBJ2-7,TGTGCCTCCTCGGCAGGGGGCTCGAGCTCCTACGAGCAGTACTTC,CASSAGGSSSYEQYF
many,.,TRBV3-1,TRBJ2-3,TGTGCCAGCAGCCAAGGCTCGAGCACAGATACGCAGTATTTT,CASSQGSSTDTQYF
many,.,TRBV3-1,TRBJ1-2,TGTGCCAGCAGCCAAGGGGGGGCGCGAGATTGGGGCTACACCTTC,CASSQGGARDWGYTF
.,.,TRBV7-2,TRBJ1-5,TGTGCCAGCAGCTTAGTGCGGCAGCCCCAGCATTTT,CASSLVRQPQHF
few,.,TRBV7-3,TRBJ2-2,TGTGCCAGCAGCTTGGGGAGCGTACAGGGGGAGCTGTTTTTT,CASSLGSVQGELFF
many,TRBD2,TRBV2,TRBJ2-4,TGTGCCAGCAGTGAAGGGACTAGCGGCCTCAGAAACATTCAGTACTTC,CASSEGTSGLRNIQYF
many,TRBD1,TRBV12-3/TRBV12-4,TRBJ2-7,TGTGCCAGCAGTTCGGGACAGGGTCCCTACGAGCAGTACTTC,CASSSGQGPYEQYF
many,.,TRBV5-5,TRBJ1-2,TGTGCCAGCAGCCCCTCCAGGGCGTCCTATGGCTACACCTTC,CASSPSRASYGYTF